One and the same sample provided the 11 T cell receptor beta chains below, sequenced in a study of CD8+CD57+ T cells in acquired aplastic anemia. CDR3 and TCR beta VDJ profiling relied on genomic DNA as the template. TCRdb reprocessed the reads via MiXCR and lists one record per CDR3 protein. The data hold about 270,000 distinct CDR3 sequences, with about 56% observed a single time. The source material was sorted CD4+, CD8+, or CD8+CD57+ T cells (not recorded which) from PBMCs. The receptors were gathered from a human donor with severe aplastic anemia or a healthy control (not recorded which).

At least ten counts were recorded for this clonotype. The V gene is TRBV6-1, the J gene TRBJ2-6, with a possible D match to TRBD2 (7 bases). Germline V gene data show CDR1 as MNHNS and CDR2 as SASEGT. This CDR3 comprises 13 residues. Trimming cost V 11 bases and J 5 bases, with 13 bases left between them. The CDR3 reads CASGGLRANVLTF. As DNA, the CDR3 is TGTGCCTCCGGGGGGCTTAGGGCCAACGTCCTGACTTTC.

This clonotype was detected only a few times. The V and J genes are TRBV20-1 and TRBJ1-6, with D unresolved. CDR3 length equals 14 residues. Germline CDR1 and CDR2: DFQATT and SNEGSKA (reference sequence). Trimming took 4 bases from V and 16 from J, leaving 23 bases between them. CDR3 protein: CSAKEQRAAPPLHF. CDR3 DNA: TGCAGTGCTAAGGAGCAAAGGGCGGCCCCCCCGCTCCACTTT.

This clonotype appeared a single time. J is TRBJ2-7 and V is TRBV5-1; 9 bases match TRBD1. The ends lost 2 bases at V and 6 bases at J; junction bases unmatched: 6. In germline, CDR1 is SGHRS, CDR2 YFSETQ. The CDR3 is made up of 14 amino acids. CDR3 nucleotides: TGCGCCAGCAGCTTCCGGGACAGGGTGCGCGAGCAGTACTTC. As protein: CASSFRDRVREQYF.

V gene TRBV7-8 combines with J gene TRBJ1-5; 7 bases are shared with TRBD1. Trimming at V came to 1 base and at J to 0 bases, leaving 3 bases not matched to a gene. The CDR3 runs to 16 residues. CDR1 and CDR2 (germline): SGHVS, FQNEAQ. The CDR3, as DNA: TGTGCCAGCAGCTTAGGGAGGACAGGTAGCAATCAGCCCCAGCATTTT. Its protein is CASSLGRTGSNQPQHF.

The V and J genes are TRBV5-1 and TRBJ2-3, with D possibly matching TRBD2 (5 bases). Germline V gene sequence: CDR1 SGHRS, CDR2 YFSETQ. CDR3 length equals 14 residues. Trimming left V 8 bases short and J 4 bases short, with 17 bases between. CDR3 coding DNA: TGCGCCAGTTCCGCTCCGGGGAGCGCAGATACGCAGTATTTT. It is translated as CASSAPGSADTQYF.

The gene calls are TRBV9 and TRBJ2-7; D may be TRBD2 (7 bases). V lost 0 bases and J lost 4, with 14 bases in between. Germline V gene lookup returns CDR1 SGDLS and CDR2 YYNGEE. This CDR3 has 15 residues. The CDR3 DNA is TGTGCCAGCAGCGTAGGAGGGGGGGATGAATACGAGCAGTACTTC. Translating gives CASSVGGGDEYEQYF.

This clonotype was found a few times. V usage is TRBV24-1 and J usage is TRBJ1-2, with TRBD1 matching over 8 bases. J was trimmed by 1 base and V by 3 bases; bases with no gene match: 9. This CDR3 spans 17 amino acids. Germline assignment: CDR1 KGHDR and CDR2 SFDVKD. The CDR3 loop is CATSDPRGQGGNYGYTF. The CDR3 DNA is TGTGCCACCAGTGATCCCCGTGGACAGGGTGGTAACTATGGCTACACCTTC.

The table lists this clonotype with a few counts. The chain employs TRBV6-5 and TRBJ1-2, with unresolved D. Per germline, CDR1 MNHEY and CDR2 SVGAGI. Between the trimmed V and J ends, which lost 0 bases and 9 bases, there was a span of 11 bases. This CDR3 has 13 amino acids. The CDR3, as DNA: TGTGCCAGCAGTTACTCGACCGGACGACGCTACACCTTC. Protein: CASSYSTGRRYTF.

The V and J genes are TRBV12-3 or TRBV12-4 and TRBJ2-2; maybe TRBD1 (8 bases). This CDR3 region has 15 residues. Trimming took off 6 bases at V and 5 bases at J, with 16 bases between the two ends. CDR3 coding DNA: TGTGCCAGCAGCCTCGGACAGGGAGGGACCGGGGAGCTGTTTTTT. Amino acids: CASSLGQGGTGELFF.

The genes are TRBV7-9 and TRBJ1-1; D remains ambiguous. Trimming shortened V by 5 bases and J by 3 bases, and 13 bases separated the two germline ends. The CDR3 spans 14 residues. Germline assignment: CDR1 SEHNR and CDR2 FQNEAQ (reference sequence). CDR3 sequence: CASSPPNVYTEAFF. The CDR3 nucleotides read TGTGCCAGCAGCCCTCCTAATGTGTACACTGAAGCTTTCTTT.

The rearrangement links TRBV19 to TRBJ1-2, with D hard to call. This CDR3 comprises 11 residues. Germline V CDR1 and CDR2: LNHDA, SQIVND (reference sequence). The ends were cut back, 7 bases at V and 5 bases at J, with 8 bases in the middle. CDR3 sequence: CASTVDYGYTF. DNA of the CDR3: TGTGCCAGTACCGTGGATTATGGCTACACCTTC.